The 23 T cell receptor beta chains given below trace back to one sample, sequenced in a study of T cells in Graves' hyperthyroidism and ophthalmopathy. It was RNA transcripts that yielded the amplified TCR beta CDR3 regions. First-round RT-PCR with HTBI primers amplified the TCR CDR3 region. TCRdb analysed the multiplex PCR reads with MiXCR anew, one entry per CDR3 protein. Found here are some 560,000 distinct CDR3 sequences, 14% of them singletons; the top ten hold 14%. The specimen sequenced was blood. The receptors derive from a woman in her 40s with Graves' hyperthyroidism.

This clonotype was seen only a few times. The chain uses TRBV11-2 and TRBJ1-5; TRBD1 might be the D (5 bases). Trimming cost V 5 bases and J 7 bases, with 18 bases left between them. The CDR3 length is 15 residues. Germline V gives CDR1 SGHAT, CDR2 FQNNGV. CDR3 in DNA: TGTGCCAGCAGCCAAGGCGGGGGTATAGGGCAGCCCCAGCATTTT. Translating gives CASSQGGGIGQPQHF.

This clonotype was seen many times. The chain carries TRBV28 and TRBJ2-1; TRBD2 matches at 10 bases. After removal of 2 bases from V and 8 bases from J, the junction contained 3 bases not matched to a gene. In germline, CDR1 is MDHEN, CDR2 SYDVKM. The CDR3 extends over 14 amino acids. In nucleotides, the CDR3 is TGTGCCAGCAGTTTACTAGCGGGAGCTTATGAGCAGTTCTTC. Its translation is CASSLLAGAYEQFF.

The chain carries TRBV19 and TRBJ1-4; 7 nucleotides line up with TRBD1. Germline assignment: CDR1 LNHDA and CDR2 SQIVND (reference sequence). Germline trimming cut 10 bases from V and 1 base from J; bases unmatched to any gene: 3. This CDR3 spans 13 amino acids. CDR3 region: CATRQGTNEKLFF. Written as DNA, the CDR3 is TGTGCCACCCGACAGGGAACTAATGAAAAACTGTTTTTT.

This clonotype appeared a few times. The V call is TRBV20-1, the J call TRBJ1-2; D is uncertain. Trimming removed 4 bases at V and 1 base at J, with 7 bases between. Germline CDR1 and CDR2: DFQATT and SNEGSKA (reference sequence). This CDR3 region has 12 residues. The CDR3 loop reads CSATDNNYGYTF. In nucleotides, the CDR3 is TGCAGTGCTACTGACAATAACTATGGCTACACCTTC.

This clonotype was picked up many times. The chain couples TRBV24-1 to TRBJ2-5; 7 bases agree with TRBD2. V was pared by 2 bases and J by 1 base, with 6 bases of the junction left unmatched. CDR3 length: 16 amino acids. Germline V gene data show CDR1 as KGHDR and CDR2 as SFDVKD. The CDR3 reads CATSDSPREIQETQYF. The CDR3 DNA reads as TGTGCCACCAGTGATTCGCCGCGGGAGATCCAAGAGACCCAGTACTTC.

V usage is TRBV20-1 and J usage is TRBJ1-1; weak D call: TRBD1 (5 bases). The CDR3 is 14 residues long. Deletions cut 6 bases from V and 1 base from J, with 15 bases between. CDR1 is DFQATT and CDR2 is SNEGSKA in the germline V gene (reference sequence). DNA of the CDR3: TGCAGTGCCTTTAACCACCAGGGGAACACTGAAGCTTTCTTT. Protein: CSAFNHQGNTEAFF.

This clonotype was seen more than once but under ten times. V is TRBV6-1 and J is TRBJ2-2; the match to TRBD2 covers 8 bases. The J segment lost 3 bases and the V segment lost 7 bases, leaving 10 bases of the junction unmatched. CDR3 length: 16 amino acids. Germline V gives CDR1 MNHNS, CDR2 SASEGT. The CDR3 nucleotides are TGTGCCAGCAACAGCGGGAGTATTCGGGACACCGGGGAGCTGTTTTTT. Amino acids: CASNSGSIRDTGELFF.

This clonotype was counted at least ten times. The genes are TRBV7-2 and TRBJ2-7, with 7 bases aligning to TRBD2. This CDR3 contains 15 residues. V dropped 5 bases and J dropped 2; count of bases not matched to a gene: 9. From germline, CDR1 is SGHTA and CDR2 FQGNSA. In DNA, the CDR3 is TGTGCCAGCAGCCTAGATCACAGCGGGGCCTACGAGCAGTACTTC. It is translated as CASSLDHSGAYEQYF.

This clonotype showed up many times. V is TRBV5-1 and J is TRBJ2-7; 8 nucleotides align to TRBD1. Looked up from germline, CDR1 is SGHRS and CDR2 is YFSETQ. J gave up 2 bases and V 3 bases, and 4 bases lay outside the gene matches. The CDR3 sequence is 14 residues long. The CDR3 protein is CASSYGQGTYEQYF. CDR3 DNA sequence: TGCGCCAGCAGCTATGGACAGGGAACCTACGAGCAGTACTTC.

The chain recombines TRBV15 with TRBJ2-7, with 14 positions matching TRBD2. Looked up from germline, CDR1 is LNHNV and CDR2 is YYDKDF (reference sequence). The length of the CDR3 is 17 residues. The J segment lost 2 bases and the V segment lost 5 bases, leaving 8 bases of the junction unmatched. CDR3 in DNA: TGTGCCACCAGCTTCACGGGACTAGCGGGAGTGACCTACGAGCAGTACTTC. It translates to CATSFTGLAGVTYEQYF.

This clonotype occurred many times. The chain is built from TRBV28 and TRBJ2-7; 7 nucleotides match TRBD1. This CDR3 is built from 14 residues. J gave up 5 bases and V 5 bases, and 9 bases lay outside the gene matches. CDR1 and CDR2 (germline): MDHEN, SYDVKM. The CDR3 loop is CASSTPPTGNEQYF. CDR3 nucleotides: TGTGCCAGCAGTACACCTCCGACAGGGAACGAGCAGTACTTC.

CDR3 DNA sequence: TGTGCCAGCAGCGTAGGGGACTTCAATCAGCCCCAGCATTTT. Its translation: CASSVGDFNQPQHF. The rearrangement uses TRBV9 and TRBJ1-5, with a possible D match to TRBD1 (5 bases). CDR1 and CDR2 (germline): SGDLS, YYNGEE. Deletions cut 0 bases from V and 3 bases from J, with 7 bases between. This CDR3 has 14 residues.

The DNA of the CDR3 is TGTGCCAGTTGGGGCCCTAGCAATCAGCCCCAGCATTTT. This codes for CASWGPSNQPQHF. The genes are TRBV28 and TRBJ1-5, with D perhaps matching TRBD1 (5 bases). The germline V gene encodes CDR1 MDHEN and CDR2 SYDVKM. V was trimmed by 9 bases and J by 0 bases, leaving 9 bases between them. The CDR3 has 13 amino acids.

CDR3 in amino acids: CATSRDWSGTDTQYF. CDR3 bases: TGTGCCACCAGCAGAGATTGGTCAGGGACAGATACGCAGTATTTT. This chain joins TRBV15 and TRBJ2-3; TRBD1 is a possible D gene (5 bases). Germline CDR1 reads LNHNV; CDR2 reads YYDKDF (reference sequence). The CDR3 spans 15 residues. V lost 0 bases and J lost 3, with 10 bases in between.

This clonotype was picked up many times. The J gene is TRBJ2-3, the V gene TRBV20-1; 8 nucleotides agree with TRBD2. J gave up 2 bases and V 3 bases, and 1 base lay outside the gene matches. Looked up from germline, CDR1 is DFQATT and CDR2 is SNEGSKA (reference sequence). The CDR3 covers 13 residues. CDR3 loop: CSASSGATDTQYF. CDR3 bases: TGCAGTGCTAGTAGCGGGGCCACAGATACGCAGTATTTT.

This clonotype was observed at least ten times. The rearrangement joins TRBV28 to TRBJ1-2, with 8 positions matching TRBD1. There are 15 residues in the CDR3. V was clipped by 4 bases and J by 2 bases; unmatched bases: 6. The V gene's germline CDR1 is MDHEN and CDR2 SYDVKM. The CDR3 spells CASSSITGGNYGYTF. CDR3 coding DNA: TGTGCCAGCAGTTCAATTACAGGGGGAAACTATGGCTACACCTTC.

The rearrangement links TRBV10-3 to TRBJ1-6; D is uncertain. The CDR3 is made up of 17 amino acids. The germline CDR1 and CDR2 sequences are ENHRY and SYGVKD. The V end lost 0 bases, the J end lost 3 bases, and 12 bases lay between the germline ends. Written as DNA, the CDR3 is TGTGCCATCAGTGAGTCGGCGACATCTATCTATAATTCACCCCTCCACTTT. It yields the protein CAISESATSIYNSPLHF.

This chain links TRBV20-1 with TRBJ2-7; 13 nucleotides align to TRBD2. J lost 5 bases, V lost 6 bases, and 10 bases had no gene match. The germline gives CDR1 DFQATT, CDR2 SNEGSKA (reference sequence). The CDR3 sequence is 15 residues long. The CDR3 DNA is TGCAGTGCCCCAGGACTAGCGGGAGTTTTCAACGAGCAGTACTTC. This translates into CSAPGLAGVFNEQYF.

The sample holds a few counts of this clonotype. The chain joins TRBV12-3 or TRBV12-4 to TRBJ1-3; D is uncertain. With 4 bases removed from V and 4 bases from J, the gap between germline ends came to 11 bases. The CDR3 length is 14 residues. The CDR3 DNA follows: TGTGCCAGCAGTTCTCGACAAGGAGGAAACACCATATATTTT. Its translation is CASSSRQGGNTIYF.

This clonotype has ten or more counts. The chain carries TRBV11-2 and TRBJ1-2, with 8 bases identical to TRBD1. This CDR3 has 12 amino acids. V gave up 3 bases and J gave up 8 bases; unmatched junction bases: 2. CDR1 and CDR2 from the germline V gene are SGHAT and FQNNGV. The CDR3: CASSLDRVGYTF. The CDR3 region has the DNA TGTGCCAGCAGCTTGGACAGGGTCGGCTACACCTTC.

This sequence joins TRBV10-3 and TRBJ2-5; 7 nucleotides agree with TRBD1. Germline CDR1 is ENHRY and CDR2 is SYGVKD. The V segment lost 6 bases and the J segment 2 bases; nucleotides outside the gene matches: 6. This CDR3 is built from 14 residues. CDR3 bases: TGTGCCATCAGGGTGACAGGGTCACAAGAGACCCAGTACTTC. Encoded protein: CAIRVTGSQETQYF.

This clonotype was seen ten or more times. The rearrangement links TRBV19 to TRBJ2-5; D call uncertain. Germline loops: CDR1 LNHDA, CDR2 SQIVND (reference sequence). V was trimmed by 4 bases and J by 1 base, leaving 16 bases between them. The CDR3 has 16 amino acids. CDR3 nucleotide sequence: TGTGCCAGTAGTAGAGTCACCGATGATATCCAAGAGACCCAGTACTTC. This translates into CASSRVTDDIQETQYF.

This clonotype was picked up a small number of times. The chain is built from TRBV4-2 and TRBJ2-7, with 7 positions matching TRBD1. The V gene's germline CDR1 is LGHNA and CDR2 YNFKEQ. The CDR3 extends over 15 amino acids. J gave up 3 bases and V 4 bases, and 9 bases lay outside the gene matches. CDR3 sequence (DNA): TGTGCCAGCAGCCCTAGGAAGGGGGCGGACTACGAGCAGTACTTC. It encodes CASSPRKGADYEQYF.